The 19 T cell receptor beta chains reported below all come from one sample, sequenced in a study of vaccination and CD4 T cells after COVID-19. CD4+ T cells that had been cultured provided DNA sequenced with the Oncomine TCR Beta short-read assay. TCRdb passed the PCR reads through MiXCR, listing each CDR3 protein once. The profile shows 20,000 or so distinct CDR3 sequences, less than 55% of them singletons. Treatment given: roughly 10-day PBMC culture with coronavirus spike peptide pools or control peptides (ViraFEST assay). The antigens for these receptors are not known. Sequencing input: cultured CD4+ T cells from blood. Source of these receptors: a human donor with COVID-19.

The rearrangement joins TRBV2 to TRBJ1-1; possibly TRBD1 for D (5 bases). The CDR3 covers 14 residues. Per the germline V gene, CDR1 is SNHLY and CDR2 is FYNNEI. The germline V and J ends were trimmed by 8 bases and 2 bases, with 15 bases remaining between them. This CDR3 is CASGYRSLNTEAFF. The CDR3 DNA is TGTGCCAGCGGATACAGGTCGTTAAACACTGAAGCTTTCTTT.

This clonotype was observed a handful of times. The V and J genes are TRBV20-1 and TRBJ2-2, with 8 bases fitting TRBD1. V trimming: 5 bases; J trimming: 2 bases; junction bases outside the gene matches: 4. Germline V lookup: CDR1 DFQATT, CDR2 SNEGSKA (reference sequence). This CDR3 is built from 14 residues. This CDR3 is CSAPDRANTGELFF. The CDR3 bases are TGCAGTGCTCCGGACAGGGCTAACACCGGGGAGCTGTTTTTT.

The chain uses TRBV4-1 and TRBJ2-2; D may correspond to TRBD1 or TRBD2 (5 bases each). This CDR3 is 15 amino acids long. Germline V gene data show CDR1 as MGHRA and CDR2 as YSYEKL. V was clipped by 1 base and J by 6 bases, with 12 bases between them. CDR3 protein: CASSQVGTPPGELFF. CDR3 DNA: TGCGCCAGCAGCCAAGTCGGGACCCCCCCCGGGGAGCTGTTTTTT.

CDR3 coding DNA: TGTGCCAGCAGCCAACTAACAGGCGGTGGAAAACTGTTTTTT. Its protein is CASSQLTGGGKLFF. The chain has TRBV14 and TRBJ1-4; D may be TRBD1 (5 bases). CDR1 is SGHDN, CDR2 FVKESK, per germline. This CDR3 has 14 residues. Trimming cost V 2 bases and J 10 bases, with 14 bases left between them.

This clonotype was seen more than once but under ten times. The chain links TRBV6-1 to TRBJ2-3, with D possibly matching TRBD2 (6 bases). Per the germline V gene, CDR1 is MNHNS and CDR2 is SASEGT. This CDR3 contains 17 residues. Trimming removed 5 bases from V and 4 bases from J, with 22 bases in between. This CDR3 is CASSRRTTRSGADTQYF. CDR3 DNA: TGTGCCAGCAGTCGCAGGACTACCCGAAGTGGCGCAGATACGCAGTATTTT.

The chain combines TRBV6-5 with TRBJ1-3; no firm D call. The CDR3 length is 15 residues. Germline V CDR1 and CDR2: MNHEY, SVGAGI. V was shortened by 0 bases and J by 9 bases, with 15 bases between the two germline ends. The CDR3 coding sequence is TGTGCCAGCAGTTACTCGTCCCAGAGGGAGGCCACCATATATTTT. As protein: CASSYSSQREATIYF.

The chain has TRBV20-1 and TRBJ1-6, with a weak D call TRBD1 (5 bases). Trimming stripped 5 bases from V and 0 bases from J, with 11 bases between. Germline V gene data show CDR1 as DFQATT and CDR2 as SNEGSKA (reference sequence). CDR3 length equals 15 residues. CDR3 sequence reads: CSAGAGNSYNSPLHF. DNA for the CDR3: TGCAGTGCTGGGGCAGGGAACTCCTATAATTCACCCCTCCACTTT.

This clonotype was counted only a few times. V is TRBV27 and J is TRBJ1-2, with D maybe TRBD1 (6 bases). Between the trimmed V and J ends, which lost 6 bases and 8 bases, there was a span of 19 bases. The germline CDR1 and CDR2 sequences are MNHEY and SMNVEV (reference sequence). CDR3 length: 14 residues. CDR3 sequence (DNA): TGTGCCAGCAGCCCCACGACAGGCCTTTTAGGCTACACCTTC. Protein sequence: CASSPTTGLLGYTF.

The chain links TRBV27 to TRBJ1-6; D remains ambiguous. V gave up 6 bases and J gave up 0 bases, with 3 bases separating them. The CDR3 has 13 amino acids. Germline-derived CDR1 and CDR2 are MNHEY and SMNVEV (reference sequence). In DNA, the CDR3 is TGTGCCAGCAGGGCCTCCTATAATTCACCCCTCCACTTT. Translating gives CASRASYNSPLHF.

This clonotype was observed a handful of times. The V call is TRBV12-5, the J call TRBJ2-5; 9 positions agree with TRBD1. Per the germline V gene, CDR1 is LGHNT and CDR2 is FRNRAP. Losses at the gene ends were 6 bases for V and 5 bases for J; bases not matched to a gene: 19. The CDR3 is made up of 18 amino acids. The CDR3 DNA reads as TGTGCTAGTGGACCCCCCGGACAGGGGAATCTAGGAGCCGAGACCCAGTACTTC. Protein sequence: CASGPPGQGNLGAETQYF.

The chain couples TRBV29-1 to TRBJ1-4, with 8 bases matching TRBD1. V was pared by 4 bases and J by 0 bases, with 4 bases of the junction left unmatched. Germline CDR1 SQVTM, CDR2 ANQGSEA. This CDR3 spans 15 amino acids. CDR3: CSVAAGGATNEKLFF. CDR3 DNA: TGCAGCGTTGCGGCAGGGGGCGCAACTAATGAAAAACTGTTTTTT.

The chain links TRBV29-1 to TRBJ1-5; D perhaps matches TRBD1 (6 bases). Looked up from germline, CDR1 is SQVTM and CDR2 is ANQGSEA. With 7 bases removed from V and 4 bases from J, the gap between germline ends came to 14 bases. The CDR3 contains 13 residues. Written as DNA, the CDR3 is TGCAGCGGGGGACCAGGGGTGAATCAGCCCCAGCATTTT. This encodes CSGGPGVNQPQHF.

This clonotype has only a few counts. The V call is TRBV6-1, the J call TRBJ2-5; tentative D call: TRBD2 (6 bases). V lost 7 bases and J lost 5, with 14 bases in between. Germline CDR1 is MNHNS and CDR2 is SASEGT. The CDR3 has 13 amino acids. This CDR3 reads CASTGPRGETQYF. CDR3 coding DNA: TGTGCCAGCACCGGGCCCCGGGGGGAGACCCAGTACTTC.

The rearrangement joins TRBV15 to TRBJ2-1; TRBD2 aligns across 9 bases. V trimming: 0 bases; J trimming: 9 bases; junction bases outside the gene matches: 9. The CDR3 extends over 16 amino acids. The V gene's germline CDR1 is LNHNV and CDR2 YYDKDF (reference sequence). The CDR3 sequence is CATSRDYAGGPGEQFF. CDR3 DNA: TGTGCCACCAGCAGAGACTACGCGGGGGGGCCAGGTGAGCAGTTCTTC.

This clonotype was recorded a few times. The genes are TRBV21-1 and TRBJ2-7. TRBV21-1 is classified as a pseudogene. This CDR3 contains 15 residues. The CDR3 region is CASSSRPIGSYEQYF. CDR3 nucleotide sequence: TGTGCCAGCAGCAGCCGACCTATAGGGTCCTACGAGCAGTACTTC.

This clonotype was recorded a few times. The CDR3 region is CASSPTGKNQPQHF. The CDR3 DNA reads as TGTGCCAGCAGTCCCACAGGGAAGAATCAGCCCCAGCATTTT. The rearrangement links TRBV12-3 or TRBV12-4 to TRBJ1-5; D might be TRBD1 (6 bases). Trimming took off 5 bases at V and 4 bases at J, with 12 bases between the two ends. This CDR3 is built from 14 residues.

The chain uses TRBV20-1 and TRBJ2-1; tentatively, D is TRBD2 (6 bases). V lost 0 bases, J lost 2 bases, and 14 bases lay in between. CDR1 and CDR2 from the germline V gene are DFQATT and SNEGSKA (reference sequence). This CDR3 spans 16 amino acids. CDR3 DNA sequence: TGCAGTGCTAGAGATCAGCGGGTGTCTCCCTACAATGAGCAGTTCTTC. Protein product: CSARDQRVSPYNEQFF.

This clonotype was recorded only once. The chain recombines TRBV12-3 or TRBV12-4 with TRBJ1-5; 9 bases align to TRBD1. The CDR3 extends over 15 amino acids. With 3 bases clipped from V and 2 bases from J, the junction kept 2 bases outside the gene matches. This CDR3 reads CASSFDRGGNQPQHF. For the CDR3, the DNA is TGTGCCAGCAGTTTCGACAGGGGGGGCAATCAGCCCCAGCATTTT.

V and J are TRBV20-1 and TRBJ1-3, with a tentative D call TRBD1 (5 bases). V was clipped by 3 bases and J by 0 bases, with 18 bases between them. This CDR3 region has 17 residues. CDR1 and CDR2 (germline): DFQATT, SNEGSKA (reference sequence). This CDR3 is CSASPLSGAGSGNTIYF. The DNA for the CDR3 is TGCAGTGCTAGCCCACTCTCCGGGGCAGGCTCTGGAAACACCATATATTTT.